This TCR beta chain was sequenced in a study of blood T cell repertoires in COVID-19. The wider study: Sources were T cells, B-cell-depleted T cells, or PBMCs; the material itself was cDNA or gDNA.

The assay was immunoSEQ multiplex PCR, and TCRdb's table has in-frame clones only and misses some. The table includes approximately 360,000 clones, 70% to 90% detected once. The CDR3 length is 14 residues. V lost 4 bases and J lost 7, with 14 bases in between. The germline CDR1 and CDR2 sequences are SGHDT and YYEEEE. Sequencing used PBMCs or T cells enriched from blood (not recorded which). The clonotype was recovered from a woman aged 30 to 39 with acute COVID-19. The rearrangement uses TRBV5-6 and TRBJ1-4; a weak D match, TRBD1 (5 bases). Written as DNA, the CDR3 is TGTGCCAGCAGCCGACGGGGGGTAGGTGAAAAACTGTTTTTT. It is translated as CASSRRGVGEKLFF.